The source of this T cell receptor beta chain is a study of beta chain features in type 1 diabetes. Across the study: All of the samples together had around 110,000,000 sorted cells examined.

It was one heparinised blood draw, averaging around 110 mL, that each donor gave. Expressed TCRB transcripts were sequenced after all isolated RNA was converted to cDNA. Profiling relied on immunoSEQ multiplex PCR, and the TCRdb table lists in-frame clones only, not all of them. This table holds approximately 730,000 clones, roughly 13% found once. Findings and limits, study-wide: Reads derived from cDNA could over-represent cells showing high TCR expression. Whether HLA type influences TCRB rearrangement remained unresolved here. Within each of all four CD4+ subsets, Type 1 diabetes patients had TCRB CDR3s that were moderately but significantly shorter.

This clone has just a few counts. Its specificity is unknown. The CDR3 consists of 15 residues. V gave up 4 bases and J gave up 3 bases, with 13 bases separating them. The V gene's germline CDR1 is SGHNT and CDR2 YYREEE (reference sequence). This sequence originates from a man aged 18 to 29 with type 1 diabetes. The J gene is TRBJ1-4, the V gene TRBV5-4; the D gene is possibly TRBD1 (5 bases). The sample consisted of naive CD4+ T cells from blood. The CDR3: CASSPEKGPNEKLFF. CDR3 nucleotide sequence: TGTGCCAGCAGCCCGGAGAAGGGGCCTAATGAAAAACTGTTTTTT.